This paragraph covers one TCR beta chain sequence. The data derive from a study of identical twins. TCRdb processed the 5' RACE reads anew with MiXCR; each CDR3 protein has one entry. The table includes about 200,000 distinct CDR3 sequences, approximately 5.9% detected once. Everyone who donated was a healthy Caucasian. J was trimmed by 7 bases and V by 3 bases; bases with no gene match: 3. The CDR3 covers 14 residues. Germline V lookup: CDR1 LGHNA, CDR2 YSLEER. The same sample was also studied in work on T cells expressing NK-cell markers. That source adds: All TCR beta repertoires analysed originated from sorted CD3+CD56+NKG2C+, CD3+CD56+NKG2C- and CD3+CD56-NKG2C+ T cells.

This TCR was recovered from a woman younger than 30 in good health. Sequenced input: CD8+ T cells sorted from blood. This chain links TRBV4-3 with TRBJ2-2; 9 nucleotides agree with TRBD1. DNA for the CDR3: TGCGCCAGCAGCCAGACAGGGGGAGGCGGGGAGCTGTTTTTT. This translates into CASSQTGGGGELFF.